This T cell receptor beta chain was captured by sequencing in a study of T cell responses to AZD1222 COVID-19 vaccine. With V trimmed by 1 base and J by 3 bases, 4 bases remained unmatched. This CDR3 region has 15 residues. Germline V gene sequence: CDR1 SQVTM, CDR2 ANQGSEA. Sequencing was performed with immunoSEQ multiplex PCR; in TCRdb, only in-frame clones are kept and a portion is missing. The sample carries approximately 110,000 clones, around 92% recorded once. Analyses pooled second doses at about 4 or about 12 weeks. As concerns this clone: Antigen: not known.

General study results and limits: Only six AZD1222 recipients tested seropositive at baseline. Among spike-specific TCRs, nearly half reportedly target unmutated variant regions. Donor demographics were predominantly white British with a female majority; clonal diversity may be underestimated.

The sample was peripheral blood, taken 28 days after the second AZD1222 dose. The TCR comes from an adult who received the AZD1222 COVID-19 vaccine. The gene calls are TRBV29-1 and TRBJ2-1, with TRBD2 matching over 9 bases. CDR3 loop: CSVEGAGGHYNEQFF. Here the CDR3 DNA reads TGCAGCGTTGAAGGGGCGGGGGGGCACTACAATGAGCAGTTCTTC.